These T cell receptor beta chains were read from a single sample in a study of CD8 T cells in ankylosing spondylitis. TCRdb redid the calling of the 5' RACE reads with MiXCR, one entry per CDR3 protein. This sample carries fewer than 50,000 distinct CDR3 sequences, 11% of them seen once, and the ten largest clones take approximately 1.5%. Source material: blood, either unsorted or a sorted T cell fraction (not recorded which). Receptor source: a male donor with ankylosing spondylitis or in good health (not recorded which). Each CDR3 is given without its conserved first and last residue.

j_call v_call cdr3_aa
TRBJ2-2 TRBV7-8 ASSLAVSGSGELF
TRBJ2-6 TRBV29-1 SVETLGTGESSGANVLT
TRBJ2-1 TRBV21-1 ASSGQADEQF
TRBJ2-1 TRBV5-1 ASSLSENEQF
TRBJ1-2 TRBV12-5 ASGLVIAVGRRTPGYT
TRBJ1-5 TRBV7-9 ASSFAGDQPQH
TRBJ2-7 TRBV29-1 SVEYQGKNEQY
TRBJ2-1 TRBV11-1 ASSQLAINNEQF
TRBJ2-2 TRBV9 ASSVLQLAGRDTGELF
TRBJ2-2 TRBV5-1 ASSLAQNTGELF
TRBJ2-1 TRBV3-1 ASMRRLDSNEQF
TRBJ2-3 TRBV10-3 AIKLETSQDPDTQY
TRBJ1-1 TRBV29-1 SVEGWRGTEAF
TRBJ1-1 TRBV6-2/TRBV6-3 ASSYSSRHTEAF
TRBJ2-2 TRBV20-1 SARAGDRVAGELF
TRBJ1-2 TRBV12-3/TRBV12-4 ASSLNAGQYGYT
TRBJ2-2 TRBV25-1 ASSVGGYTGELF
TRBJ1-2 TRBV7-4 ASWMQGYGYT
TRBJ2-4 TRBV5-1 ASSSEGTGGRNIQY
TRBJ2-2 TRBV5-1 ASSLGTRRDTGELF
TRBJ2-2 TRBV20-1 SARGPGPYTGELF
TRBJ2-3 TRBV11-2 ASSSRRGSGVNTDTQY
TRBJ1-1 TRBV20-1 SASPDRREAF
TRBJ1-1 TRBV5-1 ASSRGGRDGAEAF
TRBJ1-5 TRBV3-1 ASSPRQMNQPQH
TRBJ1-3 TRBV5-1 ASSLNRGTGNTIY
TRBJ1-1 TRBV5-1 ASSLFAGTANTEAF
TRBJ2-7 TRBV29-1 SVLGTATYEQY
TRBJ1-3 TRBV5-1 ASSPDRPATGNTIY
TRBJ2-1 TRBV7-9 ASSTLTGRNEQF
TRBJ1-2 TRBV19 ASSIQGLANYGYT
TRBJ1-1 TRBV12-3/TRBV12-4 ASRLPGQGLGGNTEAF
TRBJ2-2 TRBV13 ASSLTRTSGGLTGELF
TRBJ2-2 TRBV5-1 ASLPGLGSPGELF
TRBJ1-2 TRBV7-2 ASSRQGSYYGYT
TRBJ2-5 TRBV3-1 ASSPRELGRQTQY
TRBJ2-5 TRBV7-2 ASSPDRSLETQY
TRBJ2-7 TRBV7-6 ASRNGWGTGTYEQY
TRBJ2-3 TRBV9 ASSLGTSRDTQY
TRBJ2-5 TRBV5-1 ASSFGTGAQETQY
TRBJ1-4 TRBV3-1 ASSQDREKLF
TRBJ2-7 TRBV28 ASSPDRTSYEQY
TRBJ2-3 TRBV5-1 ASSLDYTQY